This T cell receptor beta chain was sequenced in a study of T cell repertoires in cytomegalovirus infection. MiXCR was run by TCRdb on the reads, yielding one entry per CDR3 protein. The table lists fewer than 300,000 distinct CDR3 sequences, more than 20% of them singletons, with approximately 15% in the top ten. Turning to this clonotype: Its target is not known.

Germline loops: CDR1 SGHAT, CDR2 FQNNGV. Germline trimming cut 5 bases from V and 1 base from J; bases unmatched to any gene: 7. The CDR3 totals 16 residues. Whole-study results and caveats: Summed frequency of shared TCR beta families picked out CMV carriers who also had the relevant HLA.

The source of this sequence is a human donor in good health (CMV status not recorded). Some clones in this sample may be carry-over from other donors' samples. V is TRBV11-2 and J is TRBJ2-7; 11 bases fit TRBD2. The specimen was PBMCs. CDR3 coding DNA: TGTGCCAGCAGCCGAACTAGCGGGGGTCTATCCTACGAGCAGTACTTC. The encoded protein is CASSRTSGGLSYEQYF.